Below, 3 T cell receptor beta chains from the same sample are listed, as sequenced in a study of blood T cell repertoires in COVID-19. Profiled with immunoSEQ multiplex PCR; TCRdb holds only in-frame clones, not every one. The sample lists fewer than 300,000 clones; about 80% were seen once. The sequencing sample was made of peripheral blood. These receptors were collected from a human donor in a cohort sampled during active COVID-19.

This CDR3 reads CASSRNLRLAGPNTGELFF. As DNA, the CDR3 is TGTGCCAGCAGCCGTAACCTCCGACTAGCGGGTCCGAACACCGGGGAGCTGTTTTTT. V gene TRBV14 combines with J gene TRBJ2-2; 10 bases map to TRBD2. The CDR3 extends over 19 amino acids. Looked up from germline, CDR1 is SGHDN and CDR2 is FVKESK. After removal of 4 bases from V and 0 bases from J, the junction contained 11 bases not matched to a gene. The full variable domain, completed using reference TRBV14 and TRBJ2-2, is EAGVTQFPSHSVIEKGQTVTLRCDPISGHDNLYWYRRVMGKEIKFLLHFVKESKQDESGMPNNRFLAERTGGTYSTLKVQPAELEDSGVYFCASSRNLRLAGPNTGELFFGEGSRLTVL.

The rearrangement uses TRBV6-5 and TRBJ1-6; possible D gene TRBD1, 6 bases. The CDR3 sequence is 15 residues long. V lost 2 bases to trimming and J lost 7 bases, with 12 bases between them. The germline V gene encodes CDR1 MNHEY and CDR2 SVGAGI. The CDR3 region has the DNA TGTGCCAGCAGTTACGGGACACGGCGGAATTCACCCCTCCACTTT. This sequence encodes CASSYGTRRNSPLHF.

This sequence joins TRBV6-5 and TRBJ2-2; 8 positions match TRBD1. The CDR3 spans 15 residues. With 7 bases clipped from V and 4 bases from J, the junction kept 8 bases outside the gene matches. CDR1 and CDR2 from the germline V gene are MNHEY and SVGAGI. This chain's CDR3 is CASKGTGGFTGELFF. The CDR3 nucleotides read TGTGCCAGCAAGGGGACAGGTGGATTCACCGGGGAGCTGTTTTTT.